This entry lists 21 T cell receptor beta chains sequenced from one sample in a study of CD8 T cells in Susac syndrome. Random hexamers served to reverse transcribe roughly 0.45 to 1 ug RNA. TCRdb used MiXCR to reprocess the immunoSEQ multiplex PCR reads, holding one entry per CDR3 protein. The sample has more than 70,000 distinct CDR3 sequences; 90% to 95% are singletons. Input material: CD8+ T cells from PBMCs. The origin of the receptors is a human donor in good health.

With regard to this clonotype: At one of its ends the junction is not consistent with the germline gene, which may arise from a read error. The chain carries TRBV7-9 and TRBJ1-3, with TRBD1 as a possible D gene (6 bases). Germline values: CDR1 SEHNR, CDR2 FQNEAQ (reference sequence). The length of the CDR3 is 14 residues. CDR3 protein: CASTLGGPGNTIYF. The CDR3 coding sequence is TGTGCCAGCACCTTAGGGGGGCCTGGAAACACCATATATTTT.

The chain is built from TRBV15 and TRBJ2-1; D may match TRBD1 or TRBD2 (6 bases each). The CDR3 has 16 amino acids. V gave up 7 bases and J gave up 7 bases, with 23 bases separating them. Germline V lookup: CDR1 LNHNV, CDR2 YYDKDF (reference sequence). This chain's CDR3 is CATTPEGLGAKNEQFF. Here the CDR3 DNA reads TGTGCCACCACCCCAGAGGGACTGGGGGCCAAGAATGAGCAGTTCTTC. Looking up the rest from reference TRBV15 and TRBJ2-1 gives the full variable domain: DAMVIQNPRYQVTQFGKPVTLSCSQTLNHNVMYWYQQKSSQAPKLLFHYYDKDFNNEADTPDNFQSRRPNTSFCFLDIRSPGLGDTAMYLCATTPEGLGAKNEQFFGPGTRLTVL.

Here the CDR3 DNA reads TGTGCCAGTAGTAAAGGGGCCTCGAACACTGAAGCTTTCTTT. Translation: CASSKGASNTEAFF. This sequence joins TRBV19 and TRBJ1-1; weak D call: TRBD1 (5 bases). Trimming took 4 bases from V and 1 from J, leaving 10 bases between them. This CDR3 has 14 residues. From germline, CDR1 is LNHDA and CDR2 SQIVND (reference sequence).

This chain joins TRBV29-1 and TRBJ1-2; TRBD1 might be the D (6 bases). This CDR3 has 14 amino acids. CDR1 and CDR2 from the germline V gene are SQVTM and ANQGSEA. V dropped 4 bases and J dropped 5 bases, with 17 bases sitting between them. CDR3: CSVASRGFEYGYTF. In nucleotides, the CDR3 is TGCAGCGTTGCGTCCAGGGGCTTTGAGTATGGCTACACCTTC.

This sequence joins TRBV7-8 and TRBJ1-5; tentative D call: TRBD1 (6 bases). CDR1 is SGHVS, CDR2 FQNEAQ, per germline. The CDR3 extends over 14 amino acids. V gave up 1 base and J gave up 6 bases, with 10 bases separating them. The CDR3 DNA follows: TGTGCCAGCAGCTTAGTGCAGGGGATTCAGCCCCAGCATTTT. Translating gives CASSLVQGIQPQHF.

This clonotype was picked up one time. The chain links TRBV3-1 to TRBJ2-3, with D unresolved. CDR1 is LGHDT and CDR2 is YNNKEL in the germline V gene (reference sequence). The length of the CDR3 is 12 residues. V was shortened by 3 bases and J by 4 bases, with 5 bases between the two germline ends. Here the CDR3 reads CASSQEPDTQYF. CDR3 DNA: TGTGCCAGCAGCCAGGAGCCAGATACGCAGTATTTT.

The chain recombines TRBV7-2 with TRBJ2-3, with 10 bases that match TRBD2. V trimming: 2 bases; J trimming: 0 bases; junction bases outside the gene matches: 5. CDR1 is SGHTA, CDR2 FQGNSA, per germline. The CDR3 covers 17 residues. In DNA form, the CDR3 reads TGTGCCAGCAGCTTACCGCTAGCGGGGGATAGCACAGATACGCAGTATTTT. Its protein is CASSLPLAGDSTDTQYF.

The J gene is TRBJ2-1, the V gene TRBV12-3 or TRBV12-4; 14 nucleotides align to TRBD2. Trimming took 5 bases from V and 4 from J; bases not matched to a gene: 4. The CDR3 covers 16 residues. This CDR3 reads CASSLTSGGAYNEQFF. The CDR3 DNA follows: TGTGCCAGCAGTCTGACTAGCGGGGGGGCATACAATGAGCAGTTCTTC.

This rearrangement joins TRBV18 to TRBJ2-3; the match to TRBD2 covers 7 bases. The CDR3 totals 17 residues. Germline trimming cut 0 bases from V and 0 bases from J; bases unmatched to any gene: 6. In germline, CDR1 is KGHSH, CDR2 LQKENI. CDR3 DNA: TGTGCCAGCTCACCACCCAGCGGGGATCTAAGCACAGATACGCAGTATTTT. Protein sequence: CASSPPSGDLSTDTQYF.

This chain connects TRBV4-1 to TRBJ2-3; 11 nucleotides align to TRBD2. This CDR3 is built from 19 residues. Germline-derived CDR1 and CDR2 are MGHRA and YSYEKL. The junction had 15 bases not matched to a gene; V was cut back by 1 base and J by 6 bases. The CDR3 loop is CASSQVRLAGGPRGDTQYF. The CDR3 nucleotides are TGCGCCAGCAGCCAAGTAAGGCTAGCGGGGGGCCCAAGGGGGGATACGCAGTATTTT.

The genes are TRBV13 and TRBJ2-7; 10 nucleotides agree with TRBD1. V trimming: 5 bases; J trimming: 4 bases; junction bases outside the gene matches: 2. The CDR3 has 13 residues. Germline V gene lookup returns CDR1 PRHDT and CDR2 FYEKMQ (reference sequence). The CDR3 nucleotides are TGTGCCAGCAGCCGACAGGGGGCGTACGAGCAGTACTTC. It encodes CASSRQGAYEQYF.

The rearrangement uses TRBV20-1 and TRBJ2-5; either TRBD1 or TRBD2 may supply D (7 bases each). This CDR3 contains 14 residues. CDR1 is DFQATT, CDR2 SNEGSKA, per germline (reference sequence). The germline V and J ends were trimmed by 0 bases and 5 bases, with 13 bases remaining between them. In DNA form, the CDR3 reads TGCAGTGCTAGAGATAGGCAGGGGGGGGAGACCCAGTACTTC. It encodes CSARDRQGGETQYF.

The rearrangement uses TRBV9 and TRBJ2-1; 8 nucleotides line up with TRBD2. The V segment lost 2 bases and the J segment 2 bases; nucleotides outside the gene matches: 6. This CDR3 spans 16 amino acids. Germline assignment: CDR1 SGDLS and CDR2 YYNGEE. The CDR3 DNA reads as TGTGCCAGCAGCGTGGTGGGCGGGGGGCCCTACAATGAGCAGTTCTTC. It encodes CASSVVGGGPYNEQFF.

The chain couples TRBV7-3 to TRBJ2-3; D perhaps matches TRBD1 (5 bases). The CDR3 has 14 residues. The germline V gene has CDR1 SGHTA and CDR2 FQGTGA. Trimming took 3 bases from V and 3 from J, leaving 10 bases between them. CDR3 loop: CASSFFSGTDTQYF. CDR3 nucleotide sequence: TGTGCCAGCAGCTTTTTTTCAGGGACAGATACGCAGTATTTT.

The chain uses TRBV5-1 and TRBJ2-6; 8 bases agree with TRBD1. The CDR3 has 18 amino acids. With V trimmed by 2 bases and J by 0 bases, 7 bases remained unmatched. Germline V gene data show CDR1 as SGHRS and CDR2 as YFSETQ. CDR3 in amino acids: CASSFPGQAISGANVLTF. CDR3 DNA: TGCGCCAGCAGCTTTCCGGGACAGGCGATCTCTGGGGCCAACGTCCTGACTTTC.

This clonotype appeared once. The chain links TRBV3-1 to TRBJ2-2, with TRBD1 matching 10 bases. The CDR3 totals 16 residues. Germline CDR1 is LGHDT and CDR2 is YNNKEL (reference sequence). The ends lost 4 bases at V and 8 bases at J; junction bases unmatched: 10. CDR3 amino acids: CASSRNRDRGVGELFF. The CDR3 nucleotides are TGTGCCAGCAGCCGGAACCGGGACAGGGGAGTGGGGGAGCTGTTTTTT.

The rearrangement links TRBV7-9 to TRBJ2-2; no reliable D call. CDR1 and CDR2 (germline): SEHNR, FQNEAQ (reference sequence). V was trimmed by 0 bases and J by 4 bases, leaving 3 bases between them. The CDR3 contains 13 residues. The DNA of the CDR3 is TGTGCCAGCAGCTTAGCACCCACCGGGGAGCTGTTTTTT. It translates to CASSLAPTGELFF. Complete variable domain (other parts from reference TRBV7-9 and TRBJ2-2): DTGVSQNPRHKITKRGQNVTFRCDPISEHNRLYWYRQTLGQGPEFLTYFQNEAQLEKSRLLSDRFSAERPKGSFSTLEIQRTEQGDSAMYLCASSLAPTGELFFGEGSRLTVL.

This chain links TRBV11-2 with TRBJ2-1, with D possibly matching TRBD2 (7 bases). Trimming left V 0 bases short and J 6 bases short, with 15 bases between. From germline, CDR1 is SGHAT and CDR2 FQNNGV. The CDR3 runs to 16 residues. The CDR3 sequence is CASSLDRGAPSNEQFF. CDR3 DNA: TGTGCCAGCAGCTTAGATCGGGGGGCCCCCTCCAATGAGCAGTTCTTC.

The chain has TRBV29-1 and TRBJ2-3; D may be TRBD2 (5 bases). V was pared by 7 bases and J by 2 bases, with 16 bases between. The CDR3 contains 14 residues. Germline V lookup: CDR1 SQVTM, CDR2 ANQGSEA. In nucleotides, the CDR3 is TGCAGCGCCATCGGGGTAAGGGACACAGATACGCAGTATTTT. Translated, it gives CSAIGVRDTDTQYF.

The chain is built from TRBV29-1 and TRBJ1-1, with no clear D. The CDR3 extends over 13 amino acids. CDR1 SQVTM and CDR2 ANQGSEA come from the germline V gene. Trimming removed 3 bases at V and 6 bases at J, with 14 bases between. The CDR3 sequence: CSVDVGDYAEAFF. The CDR3 nucleotides read TGCAGCGTTGATGTCGGGGATTACGCTGAAGCTTTCTTT. Filled out from reference TRBV29-1 and TRBJ1-1, the complete variable domain reads SAVISQKPSRDICQRGTSLTIQCQVDSQVTMMFWYRQQPGQSLTLIATANQGSEATYESGFVIDKFPISRPNLTFSTLTVSNMSPEDSSIYLCSVDVGDYAEAFFGQGTRLTVV.

The CDR3 is CASSPLPPADQMNTEAFF. CDR3 bases: TGTGCCAGCTCACCACTGCCTCCCGCAGATCAGATGAACACTGAAGCTTTCTTT. V usage is TRBV18 and J usage is TRBJ1-1; D gene unclear. Deletions cut 1 base from V and 0 bases from J, with 18 bases between. CDR1 and CDR2 from the germline V gene are KGHSH and LQKENI. The CDR3 runs to 18 residues.